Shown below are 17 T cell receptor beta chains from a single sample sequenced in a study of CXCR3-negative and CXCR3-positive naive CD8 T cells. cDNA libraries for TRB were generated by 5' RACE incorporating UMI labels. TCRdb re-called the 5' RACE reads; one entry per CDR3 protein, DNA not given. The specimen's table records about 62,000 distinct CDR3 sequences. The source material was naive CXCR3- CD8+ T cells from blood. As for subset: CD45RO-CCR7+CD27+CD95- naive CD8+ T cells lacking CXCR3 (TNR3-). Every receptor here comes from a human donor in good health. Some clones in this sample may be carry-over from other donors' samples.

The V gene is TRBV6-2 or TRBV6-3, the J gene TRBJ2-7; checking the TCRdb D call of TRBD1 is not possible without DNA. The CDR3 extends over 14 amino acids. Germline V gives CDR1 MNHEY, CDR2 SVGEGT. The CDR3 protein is CASSYLVGAYEQYF.

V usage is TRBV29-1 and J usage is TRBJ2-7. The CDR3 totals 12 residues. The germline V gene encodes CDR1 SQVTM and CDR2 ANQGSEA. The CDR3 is CSVQESSYEQYF.

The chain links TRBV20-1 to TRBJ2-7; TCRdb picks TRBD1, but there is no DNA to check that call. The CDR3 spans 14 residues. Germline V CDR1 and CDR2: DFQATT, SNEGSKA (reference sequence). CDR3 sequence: CSAPKGGMGYEQYF.

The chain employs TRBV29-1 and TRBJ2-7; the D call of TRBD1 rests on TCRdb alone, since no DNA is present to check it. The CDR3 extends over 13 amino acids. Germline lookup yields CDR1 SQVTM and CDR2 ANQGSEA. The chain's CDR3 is CSVGLLGTYEQYF.

The CDR3 protein is CASSMDLGQAYNEQFF. The chain is built from TRBV19 and TRBJ2-1; without DNA, the TCRdb call of TRBD1 cannot be checked. This CDR3 comprises 16 residues. Looked up from germline, CDR1 is LNHDA and CDR2 is SQIVND (reference sequence).

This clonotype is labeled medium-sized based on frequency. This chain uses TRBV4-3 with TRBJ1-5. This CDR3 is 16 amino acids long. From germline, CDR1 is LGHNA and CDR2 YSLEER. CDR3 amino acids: CASSQDYGYSNQPQHF.

CDR3 amino acids: CSVERGATDTQYF. This rearrangement joins TRBV29-1 to TRBJ2-3; the D gene TCRdb calls, TRBD1, cannot be checked with no DNA. This CDR3 has 13 amino acids. Per the germline V gene, CDR1 is SQVTM and CDR2 is ANQGSEA.

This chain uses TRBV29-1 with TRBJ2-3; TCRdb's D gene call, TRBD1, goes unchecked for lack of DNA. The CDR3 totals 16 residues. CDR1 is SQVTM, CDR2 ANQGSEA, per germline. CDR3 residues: CSVAGLPSDSTDTQYF.

CDR3 residues: CASSYPGTALYNEQFF. This chain links TRBV28 with TRBJ2-1; TCRdb calls TRBD1, which cannot be checked without DNA. The V gene's germline CDR1 is MDHEN and CDR2 SYDVKM. CDR3 length: 16 amino acids.

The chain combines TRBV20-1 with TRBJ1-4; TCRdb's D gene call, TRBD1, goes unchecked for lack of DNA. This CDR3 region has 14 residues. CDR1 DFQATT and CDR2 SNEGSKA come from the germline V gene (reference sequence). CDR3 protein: CSAREGAPNEKLFF.

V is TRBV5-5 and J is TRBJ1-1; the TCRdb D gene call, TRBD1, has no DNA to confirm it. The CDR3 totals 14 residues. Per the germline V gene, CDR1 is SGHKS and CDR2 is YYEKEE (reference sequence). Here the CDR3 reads CASRTRPENTEAFF.

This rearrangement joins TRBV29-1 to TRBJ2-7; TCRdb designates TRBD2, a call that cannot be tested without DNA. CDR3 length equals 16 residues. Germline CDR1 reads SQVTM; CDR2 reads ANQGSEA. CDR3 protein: CSVEDWASGGAYEQYF.

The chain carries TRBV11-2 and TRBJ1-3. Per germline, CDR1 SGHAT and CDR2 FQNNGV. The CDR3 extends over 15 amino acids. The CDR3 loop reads CASSLGGLSGNTIYF.

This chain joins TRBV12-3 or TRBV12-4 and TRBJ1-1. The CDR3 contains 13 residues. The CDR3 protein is CASGLDLNTEAFF.

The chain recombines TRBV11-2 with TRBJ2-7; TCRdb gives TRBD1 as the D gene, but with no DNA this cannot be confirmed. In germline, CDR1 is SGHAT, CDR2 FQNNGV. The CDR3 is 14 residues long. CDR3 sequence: CASTSGTRGYEQYF.

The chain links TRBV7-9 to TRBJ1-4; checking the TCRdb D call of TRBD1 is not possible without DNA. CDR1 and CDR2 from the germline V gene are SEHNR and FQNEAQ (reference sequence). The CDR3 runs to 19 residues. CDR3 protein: CASIGPEGTGQGASEKLFF.

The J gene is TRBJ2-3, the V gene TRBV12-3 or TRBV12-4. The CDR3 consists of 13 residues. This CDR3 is CASSFFQADTQYF.